This TCR beta chain is from a study of T cell changes during pregnancy in multiple sclerosis. Germline V gives CDR1 SNHLY, CDR2 FYNNEI. The V segment lost 5 bases and the J segment 1 base; nucleotides outside the gene matches: 5. The CDR3 is made up of 15 amino acids. Data came from immunoSEQ multiplex PCR; TCRdb stores just in-frame clones and leaves some out. The table includes more than 70,000 clones, around 93% detected once. The chain uses TRBV2 and TRBJ1-5, with TRBD1 matching 7 bases. The receptor comes from a female donor with multiple sclerosis, enrolled in a pregnancy study. The source was peripheral blood, collected in the second trimester of pregnancy. This chain's CDR3 is CASSKTGNSNQPQHF. CDR3 DNA: TGTGCCAGCAGTAAGACAGGGAACAGCAATCAGCCCCAGCATTTT.